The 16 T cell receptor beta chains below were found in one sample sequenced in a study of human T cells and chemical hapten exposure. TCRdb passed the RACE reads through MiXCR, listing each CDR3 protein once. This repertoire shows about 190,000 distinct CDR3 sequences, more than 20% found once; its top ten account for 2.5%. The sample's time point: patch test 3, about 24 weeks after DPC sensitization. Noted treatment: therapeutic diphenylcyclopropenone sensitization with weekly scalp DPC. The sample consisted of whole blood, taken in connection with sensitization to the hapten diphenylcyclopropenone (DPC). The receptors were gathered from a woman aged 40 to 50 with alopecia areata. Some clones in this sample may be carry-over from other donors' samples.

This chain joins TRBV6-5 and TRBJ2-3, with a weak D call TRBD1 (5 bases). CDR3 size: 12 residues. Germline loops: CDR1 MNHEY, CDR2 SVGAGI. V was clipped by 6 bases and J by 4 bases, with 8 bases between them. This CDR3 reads CASRGPSDTQYF. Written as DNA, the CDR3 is TGTGCCAGCAGGGGGCCGTCAGATACGCAGTATTTT.

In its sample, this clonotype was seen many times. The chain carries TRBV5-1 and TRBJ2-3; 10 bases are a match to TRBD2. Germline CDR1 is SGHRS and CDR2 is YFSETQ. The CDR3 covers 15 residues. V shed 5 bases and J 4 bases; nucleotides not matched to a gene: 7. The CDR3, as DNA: TGCGCCAGCAGAAGAGCGGGAGGGCCGGCAGATACGCAGTATTTT. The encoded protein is CASRRAGGPADTQYF.

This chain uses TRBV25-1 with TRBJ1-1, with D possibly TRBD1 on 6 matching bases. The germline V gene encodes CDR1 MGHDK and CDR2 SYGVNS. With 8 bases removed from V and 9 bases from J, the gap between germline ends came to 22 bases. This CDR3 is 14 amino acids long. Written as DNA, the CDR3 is TGTGCCAGCGCAGCTTACCGGGACACATGGCAAGCTTTCTTT. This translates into CASAAYRDTWQAFF.

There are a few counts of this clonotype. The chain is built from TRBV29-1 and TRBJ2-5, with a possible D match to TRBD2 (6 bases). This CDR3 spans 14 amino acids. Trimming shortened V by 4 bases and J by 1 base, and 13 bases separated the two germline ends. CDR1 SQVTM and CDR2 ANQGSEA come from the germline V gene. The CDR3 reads CSVGMGGTQETQYF. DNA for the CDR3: TGCAGCGTTGGAATGGGGGGAACCCAAGAGACCCAGTACTTC.

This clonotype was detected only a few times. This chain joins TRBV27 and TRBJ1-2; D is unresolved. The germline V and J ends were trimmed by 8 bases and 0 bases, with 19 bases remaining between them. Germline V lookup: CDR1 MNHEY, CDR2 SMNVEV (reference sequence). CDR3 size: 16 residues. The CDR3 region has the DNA TGTGCCAGCGCTAATACCTGGGCAGGACCTAACTATGGCTACACCTTC. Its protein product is CASANTWAGPNYGYTF.

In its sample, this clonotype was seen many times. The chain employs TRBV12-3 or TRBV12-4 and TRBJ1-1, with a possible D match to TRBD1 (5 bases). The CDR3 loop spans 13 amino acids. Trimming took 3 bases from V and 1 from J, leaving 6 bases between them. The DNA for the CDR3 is TGTGCCAGCAGTTTGGGGCCGAACACTGAAGCTTTCTTT. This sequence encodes CASSLGPNTEAFF.

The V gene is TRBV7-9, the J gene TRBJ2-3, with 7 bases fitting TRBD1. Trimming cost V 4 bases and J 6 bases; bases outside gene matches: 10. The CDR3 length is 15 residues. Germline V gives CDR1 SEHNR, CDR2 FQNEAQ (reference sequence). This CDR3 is CASSYRTGVRDTQYF. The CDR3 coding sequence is TGTGCCAGCAGCTACAGGACAGGAGTCAGGGATACGCAGTATTTT.

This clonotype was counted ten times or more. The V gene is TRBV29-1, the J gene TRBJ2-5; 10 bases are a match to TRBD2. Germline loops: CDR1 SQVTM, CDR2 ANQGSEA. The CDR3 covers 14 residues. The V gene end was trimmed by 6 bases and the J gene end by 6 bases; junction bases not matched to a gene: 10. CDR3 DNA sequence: TGCAGCGTAAGATCTAGCGGGAGTGGAAAGACCCAGTACTTC. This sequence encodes CSVRSSGSGKTQYF.

The CDR3 region is CSARTGGEKLFF. In nucleotides, the CDR3 is TGCAGCGCCCGGACAGGGGGAGAAAAACTGTTTTTT. The rearrangement uses TRBV29-1 and TRBJ1-4; 10 bases are shared with TRBD1. V shed 7 bases and J 8 bases; nucleotides not matched to a gene: 4. The CDR3 is 12 residues long. Germline CDR1 and CDR2: SQVTM and ANQGSEA. Together with reference TRBV29-1 and TRBJ1-4, the CDR3 gives the full variable domain: SAVISQKPSRDICQRGTSLTIQCQVDSQVTMMFWYRQQPGQSLTLIATANQGSEATYESGFVIDKFPISRPNLTFSTLTVSNMSPEDSSIYLCSARTGGEKLFFGSGTQLSVL.

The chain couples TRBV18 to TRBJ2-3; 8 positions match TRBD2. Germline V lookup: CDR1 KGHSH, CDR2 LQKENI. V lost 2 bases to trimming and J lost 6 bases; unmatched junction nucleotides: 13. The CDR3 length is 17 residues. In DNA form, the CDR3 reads TGTGCCAGCTCACCAATCTCGTCTAGCGGGCCCGGGGATACGCAGTATTTT. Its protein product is CASSPISSSGPGDTQYF.

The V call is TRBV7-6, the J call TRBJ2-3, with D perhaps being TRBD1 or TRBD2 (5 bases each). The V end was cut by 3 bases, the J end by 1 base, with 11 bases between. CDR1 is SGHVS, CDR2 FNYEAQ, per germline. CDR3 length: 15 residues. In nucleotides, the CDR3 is TGTGCCAGCAGCTTCCGAGGGGTCGGCACAGATACGCAGTATTTT. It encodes CASSFRGVGTDTQYF. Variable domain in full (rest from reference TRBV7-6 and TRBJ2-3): GAGVSQSPRYKVTKRGQDVALRCDPISGHVSLYWYRQALGQGPEFLTYFNYEAQQDKSGLPNDRFSAERPEGSISTLTIQRTEQRDSAMYRCASSFRGVGTDTQYFGPGTRLTVL.

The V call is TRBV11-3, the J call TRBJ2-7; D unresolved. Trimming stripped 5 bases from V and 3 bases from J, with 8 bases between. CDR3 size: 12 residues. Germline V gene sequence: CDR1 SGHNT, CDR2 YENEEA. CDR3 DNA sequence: TGTGCCAGCAGCCAAACGGGCTACGAGCAGTACTTC. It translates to CASSQTGYEQYF.

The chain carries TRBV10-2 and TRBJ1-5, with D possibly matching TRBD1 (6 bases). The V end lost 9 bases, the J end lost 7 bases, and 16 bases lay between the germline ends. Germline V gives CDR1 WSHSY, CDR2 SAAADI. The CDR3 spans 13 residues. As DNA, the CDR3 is TGCGCCAGTCTACAGGGACTAGGGCAGCCCCAGCATTTT. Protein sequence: CASLQGLGQPQHF.

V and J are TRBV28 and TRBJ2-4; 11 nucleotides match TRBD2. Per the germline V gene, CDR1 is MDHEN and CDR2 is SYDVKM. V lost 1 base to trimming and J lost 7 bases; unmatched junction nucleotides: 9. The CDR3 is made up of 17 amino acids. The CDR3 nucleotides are TGTGCCAGCAGTTTATTAGGTAGCGGGAGGGCCGCGAACATTCAGTACTTC. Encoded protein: CASSLLGSGRAANIQYF.

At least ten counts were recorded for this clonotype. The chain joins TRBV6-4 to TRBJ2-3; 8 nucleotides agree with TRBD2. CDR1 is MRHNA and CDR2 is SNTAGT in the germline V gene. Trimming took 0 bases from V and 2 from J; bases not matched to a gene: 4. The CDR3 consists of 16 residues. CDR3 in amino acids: CASSDSASGSTDTQYF. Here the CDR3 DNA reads TGTGCCAGCAGTGACTCGGCTAGCGGGTCCACAGATACGCAGTATTTT.

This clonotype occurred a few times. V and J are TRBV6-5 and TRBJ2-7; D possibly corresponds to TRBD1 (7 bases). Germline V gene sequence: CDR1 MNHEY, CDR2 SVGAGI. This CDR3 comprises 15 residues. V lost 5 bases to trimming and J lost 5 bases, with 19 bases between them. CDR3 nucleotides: TGTGCCAGCAGTCAACAGGGGCGCGGGAATAACGAGCAGTACTTC. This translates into CASSQQGRGNNEQYF.